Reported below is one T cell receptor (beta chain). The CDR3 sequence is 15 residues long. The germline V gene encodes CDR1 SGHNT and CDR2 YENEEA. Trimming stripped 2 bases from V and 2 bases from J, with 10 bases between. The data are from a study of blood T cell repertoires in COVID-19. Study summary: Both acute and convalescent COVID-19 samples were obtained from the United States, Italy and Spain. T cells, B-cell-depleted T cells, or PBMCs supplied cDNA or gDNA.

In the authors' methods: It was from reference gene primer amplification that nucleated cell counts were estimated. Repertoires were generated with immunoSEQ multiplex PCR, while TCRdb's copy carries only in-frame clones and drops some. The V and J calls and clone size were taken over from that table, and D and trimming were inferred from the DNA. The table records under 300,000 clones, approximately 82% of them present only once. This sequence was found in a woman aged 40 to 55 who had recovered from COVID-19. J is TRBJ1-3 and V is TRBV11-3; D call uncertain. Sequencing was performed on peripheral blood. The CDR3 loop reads CASSLYSDPGNTIYF. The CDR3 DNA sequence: TGTGCCAGCAGCTTATACAGTGACCCTGGAAACACCATATATTTT.